The rows below give T cell receptor beta chains drawn from one sample of a study of blood T cell repertoires in COVID-19. The assay was immunoSEQ multiplex PCR, and TCRdb's table has in-frame clones only and misses some. The sample has 270,000 or so clones; around nine tenths are singletons. The sample taken for sequencing was peripheral blood. The receptors originated from a woman in her twenties or thirties with COVID-19, enrolled during active disease. Both conserved end residues are part of each CDR3. The D gene is left open where the match is weak. Size values are once, few and many counts, or a class for expanded clones, and some rows have none.

clone size	V gene	J gene	D gene	CDR3 protein	CDR3 DNA
NA	TRBV24-1	TRBJ2-5	TRBD2	CATSDVNPGLAGGSQETQYF	TGTGCCACCAGTGACGTGAACCCGGGACTAGCGGGGGGATCCCAAGAGACCCAGTACTTC
NA	TRBV30	TRBJ1-6	NA	CAWSPGGSYNSPLHF	TGTGCCTGGAGTCCCGGGGGGTCCTATAATTCACCCCTCCACTTT
NA	TRBV2	TRBJ1-1	TRBD1	CATSRQGMAEAFF	TGTGCCACATCTCGACAGGGGATGGCTGAAGCTTTCTTT
NA	TRBV4-1	TRBJ1-2	TRBD1	CASSQDQGQGALGYTF	TGCGCCAGCAGCCAAGATCAGGGACAGGGGGCGCTTGGCTACACCTTC
NA	TRBV10-1	TRBJ1-3	NA	CASSEYRETGNTIYF	TGCGCCAGCAGTGAGTACAGGGAAACTGGAAACACCATATATTTT
NA	TRBV19	TRBJ1-5	NA	CASSIDLEHQPQHF	TGTGCCAGTAGTATAGATCTGGAGCATCAGCCCCAGCATTTT
NA	TRBV4-1	TRBJ2-7	TRBD2	CASSQAGLEGYEQYF	TGCGCCAGCAGCCAAGCGGGACTAGAGGGCTACGAGCAGTACTTC
once	TRBV4-1	TRBJ1-1	TRBD1	CASSPWPTGGRTEAFF	TGCGCCAGCAGCCCGTGGCCAACAGGGGGCCGTACTGAAGCTTTCTTT
NA	TRBV5-8	TRBJ2-7	TRBD1	CASSPPRDRVYEQYF	TGTGCCAGCAGCCCCCCCCGGGACAGGGTCTACGAGCAGTACTTC
NA	TRBV5-1	TRBJ2-1	TRBD2	CASSLGLAAYNEQFF	TGCGCCAGCAGCTTGGGACTAGCGGCCTACAATGAGCAGTTCTTC
NA	TRBV19	TRBJ2-1	NA	CASGRGFGEQFF	TGTGCCAGTGGGAGAGGTTTTGGTGAGCAGTTCTTC
NA	TRBV5-4	TRBJ2-3	TRBD2	CASSFLGGGATDTQYF	TGTGCCAGCAGCTTCTTAGGCGGGGGGGCCACAGATACGCAGTATTTT
NA	TRBV5-4	TRBJ2-7	NA	CASSPGYGSAYEQYF	TGTGCCAGCAGCCCCGGATACGGCAGCGCCTACGAGCAGTACTTC
NA	TRBV9	TRBJ1-1	TRBD1	CASSVLGQGYTEAFF	TGTGCCAGCAGCGTACTAGGACAGGGATATACTGAAGCTTTCTTT
NA	TRBV27	TRBJ2-3	TRBD2	CASSLTSGMIDTQYF	TGTGCCAGCAGTCTAACTAGCGGAATGATAGATACGCAGTATTTT
NA	TRBV4-1	TRBJ1-3	TRBD1	CASSQDPGQPLHF	TGCGCCAGCAGCCAAGACCCGGGACAGCCTTTGCATTTT
NA	TRBV5-4	TRBJ1-2	NA	CASSPSQGHSNYTF	TGTGCCAGCAGCCCGAGTCAGGGACACTCAAACTACACCTTC
NA	TRBV5-5	TRBJ1-2	NA	CASSPNGVVFNGYTF	TGTGCCAGCAGCCCTAACGGGGTTGTGTTCAATGGCTACACCTTC
NA	TRBV2	TRBJ1-5	TRBD1	CASRGTGVSQPQHF	TGTGCCAGCAGGGGGACAGGGGTCTCCCAGCCCCAGCATTTT
NA	TRBV5-8	TRBJ1-2	NA	CASSSDSNYGYTF	TGTGCCAGCAGCTCGGACAGCAACTATGGCTACACCTTC
NA	TRBV4-2	TRBJ2-2	NA	CASSQESARGQNTGELFF	TGTGCCAGCAGCCAAGAATCGGCGCGGGGGCAGAACACCGGGGAGCTGTTTTTT
NA	TRBV5-5	TRBJ1-1	NA	CASSGGRTEAFF	TGTGCCAGCAGCGGAGGGCGGACTGAAGCTTTCTTT
NA	TRBV11-3	TRBJ1-1	NA	CASSSESNTEAFF	TGTGCCAGCAGCTCCGAGTCGAACACTGAAGCTTTCTTT
few	TRBV5-6	TRBJ2-2	TRBD2	CASSLAGGLYTGELFF	TGTGCCAGCAGCTTAGCGGGGGGGCTCTACACCGGGGAGCTGTTTTTT
NA	TRBV10-2	TRBJ1-2	TRBD1	CASSESLGQTYGYTF	TGCGCCAGCAGTGAGTCTTTGGGACAGACCTATGGCTACACCTTC
NA	TRBV6-6	TRBJ1-5	NA	CASSYSMGGPNQPQHF	TGTGCCAGCAGTTACTCGATGGGGGGGCCCAATCAGCCCCAGCATTTT
NA	TRBV5-1	TRBJ1-4	NA	CASRVATNEKLFF	TGCGCCAGTCGGGTTGCAACTAATGAAAAACTGTTTTTT
NA	TRBV6-2/TRBV6-3	TRBJ2-4	NA	CASSYREDVAKNIQYF	TGTGCCAGCAGTTATAGGGAGGACGTAGCCAAAAACATTCAGTACTTC
NA	TRBV27	TRBJ2-7	NA	CASSSWDTYEQYF	TGTGCCAGCAGCTCATGGGACACCTACGAGCAGTACTTC
NA	TRBV10-1	TRBJ1-1	TRBD1	CASSDLGRGRTAEAFF	TGCGCCAGCAGTGACTTGGGCAGGGGGCGAACGGCTGAAGCTTTCTTT
NA	TRBV6-1	TRBJ1-2	NA	CASSEDPGTYGYTF	TGTGCCAGCAGTGAAGATCCAGGCACTTATGGCTACACCTTC
NA	TRBV12-2	TRBJ1-5	NA	CASRPIIRGWNQPQHF	TGTGCAAGTCGCCCCATTATTCGGGGTTGGAATCAGCCCCAGCATTTT
NA	TRBV3-1/TRBV3-2	TRBJ2-1	NA	CASSQGSVGVGEQFF	TGTGCCAGCAGCCAAGGGTCCGTAGGAGTGGGTGAGCAGTTCTTC
NA	TRBV4-1	TRBJ1-1	NA	CASSQDPGNTEAFF	TGCGCCAGCAGCCAAGATCCAGGAAACACTGAAGCTTTCTTT
NA	TRBV4-2	TRBJ2-1	TRBD2	CASTELGLAEGNEQFF	TGTGCCAGCACCGAACTGGGACTAGCTGAGGGCAATGAGCAGTTCTTC
once	TRBV5-4	TRBJ1-2	NA	CASRADSGYGYTF	TGTGCCAGCAGGGCTGACAGTGGCTATGGCTACACCTTC
NA	TRBV9	TRBJ1-2	NA	CASSVVGAEWGYTF	TGTGCCAGCAGCGTAGTTGGAGCTGAGTGGGGCTACACCTTC
NA	TRBV14	TRBJ1-2	NA	CASSQSLGGGYTF	TGTGCCAGCAGCCAGTCCCTGGGGGGGGGCTACACCTTC
NA	TRBV19	TRBJ2-5	NA	CASSELRWRQETQYF	TGTGCCAGTAGTGAGCTGAGGTGGAGACAAGAGACCCAGTACTTC
few	TRBV28	TRBJ1-5	NA	CASGSNQPQHF	TGTGCCAGCGGGAGTAATCAGCCCCAGCATTTT
NA	TRBV5-1	TRBJ2-5	TRBD1	CASSSDPTGVLETQYF	TGCGCCAGCAGCTCCGATCCGACAGGGGTTTTGGAGACCCAGTACTTC
NA	TRBV2	TRBJ2-2	TRBD2	CASRGLVNTGELFF	TGTGCCAGCAGGGGACTAGTGAACACCGGGGAGCTGTTTTTT
NA	TRBV19	TRBJ1-5	NA	CASTARPGGQMPQHF	TGTGCCAGTACAGCGCGACCGGGCGGACAGATGCCCCAGCATTTT
NA	TRBV10-3	TRBJ1-1	NA	CATRGGEPEAFF	TGTGCCACCCGGGGAGGAGAGCCTGAAGCTTTCTTT
NA	TRBV5-4	TRBJ2-7	NA	CASSLGAEQYF	TGTGCCAGCAGCTTGGGGGCCGAGCAGTACTTC
NA	TRBV28	TRBJ2-7	TRBD1	CASTRPGQGYYEQYF	TGTGCCAGCACACGCCCGGGACAGGGGTACTACGAGCAGTACTTC
NA	TRBV12-3/TRBV12-4	TRBJ2-1	TRBD2	CASSRGGSEQFF	TGTGCCAGCAGTCGGGGGGGTTCTGAGCAGTTCTTC
NA	TRBV24-1	TRBJ2-1	NA	CATSMGGRYNEQFF	TGTGCCACCAGTATGGGAGGACGCTACAATGAGCAGTTCTTC
NA	TRBV7-9	TRBJ1-2	NA	CASSIRRGNGYGYTF	TGTGCCAGCAGCATTCGTAGGGGGAATGGCTATGGCTACACCTTC
NA	TRBV6-5	TRBJ1-2	NA	CASSYKGGISYGYTF	TGTGCCAGCAGTTACAAGGGGGGGATAAGCTATGGCTACACCTTC
NA	TRBV19	TRBJ2-1	TRBD2	CASSIPRGGGTEQFF	TGTGCCAGTAGTATCCCCCGGGGGGGAGGAACTGAGCAGTTCTTC
NA	TRBV7-9	TRBJ2-5	TRBD1	CASSWGQLRGTQYF	TGTGCCAGCAGCTGGGGACAGTTGAGAGGGACCCAGTACTTC
NA	TRBV20-1	TRBJ1-1	NA	CSASRGTEAFF	TGCAGTGCTAGCCGGGGCACTGAAGCTTTCTTT
few	TRBV5-5	TRBJ1-2	NA	CASSLDSGLYGYTF	TGTGCCAGCAGCTTGGATTCGGGACTCTATGGCTACACCTTC
NA	TRBV10-2	TRBJ1-1	NA	CASSVTGKGAEAFF	TGCGCCAGCAGTGTAACAGGGAAGGGGGCTGAAGCTTTCTTT
many	TRBV7-9	TRBJ2-7	NA	CASSLESMVNTYEQYF	TGTGCCAGCAGCTTAGAGTCCATGGTAAACACCTACGAGCAGTACTTC
NA	TRBV5-1	TRBJ1-5	TRBD1	CASQGGGGNQPQHF	TGCGCCTCCCAGGGGGGTGGGGGCAATCAGCCCCAGCATTTT
NA	TRBV7-9	TRBJ1-6	NA	CASSELLEGSPLHF	TGTGCCAGCAGCGAACTTTTGGAGGGTTCACCCCTCCACTTT
NA	TRBV19	TRBJ2-2	TRBD1	CASSPFLRTGKSGELFF	TGTGCCAGTAGTCCCTTCCTCAGGACAGGGAAGAGCGGGGAGCTGTTTTTT
NA	TRBV28	TRBJ2-1	NA	CASSFLSEYNEQFF	TGTGCCAGCAGTTTTTTAAGCGAATACAATGAGCAGTTCTTC